A selection of T cell receptor beta chains follows, all from one sample in a study of blood T cell repertoires in COVID-19. Sequenced by immunoSEQ multiplex PCR; TCRdb stores in-frame clones only, minus some. The sample has roughly 110,000 clones; approximately 80% are singletons. Material for sequencing was peripheral blood. The receptors were gathered from a man between 65 and 79 years old with acute or convalescent COVID-19. The CDR3 runs from the conserved cysteine through the conserved F or W. Fields, in order: V gene, D gene, clone size, J gene, CDR3 protein, CDR3 DNA. D genes are given only for firm matches. Clone size is given for some rows only: seen once, a few or many times, or a class if the clone is expanded.

TRBV14	.	.	TRBJ1-2	CASSQDPVQTLNYGYTF	TGTGCCAGCAGCCAAGATCCAGTACAGACATTGAACTATGGCTACACCTTC
TRBV18	.	.	TRBJ1-1	CASSDGRNTEAFF	TGTGCCAGCTCGGATGGGAGGAACACTGAAGCTTTCTTT
TRBV6-5	.	.	TRBJ1-4	CASSLGQLRKLFF	TGTGCCAGCAGTCTCGGACAGTTACGAAAACTGTTTTTT
TRBV20-1	TRBD1	.	TRBJ2-7	CSASRQGGNYEQYF	TGCAGTGCTAGTAGACAGGGTGGGAACTACGAGCAGTACTTC
TRBV5-4	TRBD2	once	TRBJ2-1	CASSLSTSDNEQFF	TGTGCCAGCAGCTTGTCGACTAGCGACAATGAGCAGTTCTTC
TRBV29-1	TRBD1	.	TRBJ2-7	CSVQGDTGTGGSEQYF	TGCAGCGTCCAGGGGGATACCGGGACAGGGGGCTCCGAGCAGTACTTC
TRBV9	TRBD1	.	TRBJ1-5	CASSPQGQGRNQPQHF	TGTGCCAGCAGCCCTCAGGGACAGGGAAGGAATCAGCCCCAGCATTTT
TRBV11-2	TRBD1	.	TRBJ1-6	CASSLDRTGEPLHF	TGTGCCAGCAGCTTAGACCGGACAGGGGAACCCCTCCACTTT
TRBV19	.	.	TRBJ1-3	CASSIRGEGGNTIYF	TGTGCCAGTAGTATCCGCGGGGAGGGAGGAAACACCATATATTTT
TRBV11-3	.	.	TRBJ2-3	CASSPSVSGSLDTQYF	TGTGCCAGCAGCCCTTCGGTCTCGGGGAGTTTGGATACGCAGTATTTT
TRBV6-5	.	.	TRBJ1-5	CASTSQGNRNQPQHF	TGTGCCAGCACCTCACAGGGAAATAGGAATCAGCCCCAGCATTTT
TRBV5-1	.	once	TRBJ2-7	CASSFSAWGQGPPYEQYF	TGCGCCAGCAGCTTTTCGGCATGGGGGCAGGGGCCCCCCTACGAGCAGTACTTC
TRBV11-3	.	.	TRBJ2-3	CASSLGGSSDTQYF	TGTGCCAGCAGCTTAGGGGGCAGTTCAGATACGCAGTATTTT
TRBV10-1	.	few	TRBJ2-1	CASSESQGNLYNEQFF	TGCGCCAGCAGTGAAAGTCAGGGTAATTTGTACAATGAGCAGTTCTTC
TRBV5-1	.	.	TRBJ1-1	CASSLTTGLEAFF	TGCGCCAGCAGCTTGACCACAGGATTGGAAGCTTTCTTT
TRBV14	.	.	TRBJ1-1	CASSQGTGTEAFF	TGTGCCAGCAGCCAAGGAACTGGCACTGAAGCTTTCTTT
TRBV5-6	TRBD2	few	TRBJ2-7	CASSFFPSGGRDEQYF	TGTGCCAGCAGCTTTTTTCCTAGCGGGGGCCGGGACGAGCAGTACTTC
TRBV2	.	.	TRBJ1-3	CASRLAGNTIYF	TGTGCCAGCAGACTAGCCGGAAACACCATATATTTT
TRBV19	.	.	TRBJ2-1	CASQQGPDEQFF	TGTGCCAGTCAACAGGGTCCCGATGAGCAGTTCTTC
TRBV25-1	TRBD2	.	TRBJ2-2	CASSASSGGTGGGELFF	TGTGCCAGCAGTGCCTCTAGCGGGGGGACCGGGGGCGGGGAGCTGTTTTTT
TRBV3-1/TRBV3-2	TRBD1	.	TRBJ1-6	CASSRLTGDASPLHF	TGTGCCAGCAGCCGACTCACAGGGGACGCATCACCCCTCCACTTT
TRBV28	TRBD1	.	TRBJ1-2	CASTPSGQGEGYGYTF	TGTGCCAGCACCCCTAGCGGACAGGGGGAAGGCTATGGCTACACCTTC
TRBV19	TRBD1	.	TRBJ2-1	CASSIQGALSNEQFF	TGTGCCAGTAGTATACAGGGGGCTTTATCCAATGAGCAGTTCTTC
TRBV25-1	.	.	TRBJ2-4	CASSGPNREILAKNIQYF	TGTGCCAGCAGTGGGCCAAACAGGGAAATCTTAGCCAAAAACATTCAGTACTTC